The present TCR beta chain was sequenced within a study of CD8+CD57+ T cells in acquired aplastic anemia. Germline lookup yields CDR1 SGDLS and CDR2 YYNGEE. V lost 3 bases to trimming and J lost 5 bases; unmatched junction nucleotides: 3. The CDR3 loop spans 15 amino acids. Genomic DNA, the template, was used for profiling of the TCR beta VDJ and CDR3. MiXCR, run by TCRdb on the reads, gives a single entry per CDR3 protein. The table records 150,000 to 200,000 distinct CDR3 sequences, 50% to 75% of them present only once. The sequenced material came from sorted CD4+, CD8+, or CD8+CD57+ T cells (not recorded which) from PBMCs. The chain combines TRBV9 with TRBJ2-1, with 12 bases that match TRBD2. The TCR comes from a human donor in good health. This CDR3 reads CASSASGRANNEQFF. For the CDR3, the DNA is TGTGCCAGCAGCGCTAGCGGGAGGGCAAACAATGAGCAGTTCTTC.